This T cell receptor beta chain comes out of a study of T cell responses to AZD1222 COVID-19 vaccine. Whole-study findings and limits: Spike as a whole was targeted by vaccine-associated CD4 TCRs, dominant at 160-218 and 743-854. In the spike-specific TCR repertoire, nearly half reportedly target unmutated variant regions. The study found Spike-specific TCR breadth and depth rose after two AZD1222 doses.

V shed 5 bases, J shed 6 bases, and the junction held 15 bases outside the gene matches. The CDR3 covers 16 residues. The germline CDR1 and CDR2 sequences are GTSNPN and SVGIG (reference sequence). This clone was detected only once. Its antigen is unidentified. Measured with immunoSEQ multiplex PCR; TCRdb has only the in-frame clones, and not every one. This sample has 50,000 to 60,000 clones, with 88% found just once. The sequence derives from an adult in good health. The sequencing used peripheral blood, collected on day 0 of AZD1222 vaccination. The chain uses TRBV30 and TRBJ2-7; 11 nucleotides match TRBD1. The CDR3 sequence is CAWYPPTGTGGGEQYF. The CDR3 DNA reads as TGTGCCTGGTACCCCCCGACCGGGACAGGGGGTGGCGAGCAGTACTTC.